A selection of T cell receptor beta chains follows, all from one sample in a study of blood T cell repertoires in COVID-19. The table came from immunoSEQ multiplex PCR; TCRdb's copy has only in-frame clones and leaves some out. The data hold about 58,000 clones, with approximately 89% observed a single time. Input material: peripheral blood. The origin of the receptors is a woman in her sixties with active COVID-19. The CDR3 runs from the conserved cysteine through the conserved F or W. A D gene is named only where the DNA matches it firmly. Some rows have no size entry. The others give once, few or many, or a class for an expanded clone.

>NA|TRBJ1-4|NA|TRBV19
CASQTGSINEKLFF
TGTGCCAGCCAGACAGGTTCTATTAATGAAAAACTGTTTTTT
>NA|TRBJ1-6|NA|TRBV30
CAWSFQGSPLHF
TGTGCCTGGAGTTTTCAGGGTTCACCCCTCCACTTT
>NA|TRBJ2-5|NA|TRBV6-1
CASSDTTGHQETQYF
TGTGCCAGCAGTGATACGACAGGCCACCAAGAGACCCAGTACTTC
>NA|TRBJ2-2|NA|TRBV19
CASTWDIATGELFF
TGTGCCAGTACCTGGGACATAGCCACCGGGGAGCTGTTTTTT
>NA|TRBJ1-2|TRBD1|TRBV3-1/TRBV3-2
CASSQNPGGFQSYGYTF
TGTGCCAGCAGCCAAAATCCAGGGGGTTTCCAAAGCTATGGCTACACCTTC
>NA|TRBJ1-4|NA|TRBV7-9
CASSPRTLEKLFF
TGTGCCAGCAGCCCGCGGACACTAGAAAAACTGTTTTTT
>NA|TRBJ2-1|TRBD2|TRBV7-8
CASRSRGADEQFF
TGTGCCAGCAGATCGCGGGGGGCGGATGAGCAGTTCTTC
>NA|TRBJ2-1|TRBD1|TRBV27
CASSTRDRGRSGQFF
TGTGCCAGCAGTACCCGGGACAGGGGGCGGTCAGGTCAGTTCTTC
>NA|TRBJ2-1|NA|TRBV10-3
CAIRGADSYNEQFF
TGTGCCATCAGGGGGGCCGACTCCTACAATGAGCAGTTCTTC
>NA|TRBJ2-2|TRBD1|TRBV5-4
CASRIGDRVPLTGELFF
TGTGCCAGCAGGATAGGGGACAGGGTCCCCCTCACCGGGGAGCTGTTTTTT
>NA|TRBJ2-2|TRBD1|TRBV24-1
CATIDRALANTGELFF
TGTGCCACCATCGACAGGGCTCTCGCGAACACCGGGGAGCTGTTTTTT
>NA|TRBJ1-5|TRBD1|TRBV2
CASRGQGQPQHF
TGTGCCAGCAGGGGACAGGGTCAGCCCCAGCATTTT
>NA|TRBJ1-2|TRBD1|TRBV19
CASSTHDRAYGYTF
TGTGCCAGTAGTACCCACGACAGGGCCTATGGCTACACCTTC
>once|TRBJ2-3|TRBD2|TRBV5-8
CASSPGGAGGADTQYF
TGTGCCAGCAGCCCCGGGGGAGCGGGGGGCGCAGATACGCAGTATTTT